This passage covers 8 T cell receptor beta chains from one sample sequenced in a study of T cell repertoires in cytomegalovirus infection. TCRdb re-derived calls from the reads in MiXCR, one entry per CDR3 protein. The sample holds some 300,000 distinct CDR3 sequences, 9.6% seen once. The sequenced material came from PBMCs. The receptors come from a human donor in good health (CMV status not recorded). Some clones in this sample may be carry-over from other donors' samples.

This CDR3 is CASSQESWAGMKKLFF. The CDR3 bases are TGTGCCAGCAGCCAAGAGTCCTGGGCGGGGATGAAAAAACTGTTTTTT. V is TRBV14 and J is TRBJ1-4, with D hard to call. With 0 bases removed from V and 9 bases from J, the gap between germline ends came to 17 bases. The CDR3 is 16 amino acids. CDR1 is SGHDN and CDR2 is FVKESK in the germline V gene.

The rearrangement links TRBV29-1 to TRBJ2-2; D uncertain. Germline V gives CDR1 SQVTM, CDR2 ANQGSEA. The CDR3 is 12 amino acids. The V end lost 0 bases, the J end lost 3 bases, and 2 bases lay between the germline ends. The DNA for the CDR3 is TGCAGCGTTGAAGAAGACACCGGGGAGCTGTTTTTT. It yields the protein CSVEEDTGELFF.

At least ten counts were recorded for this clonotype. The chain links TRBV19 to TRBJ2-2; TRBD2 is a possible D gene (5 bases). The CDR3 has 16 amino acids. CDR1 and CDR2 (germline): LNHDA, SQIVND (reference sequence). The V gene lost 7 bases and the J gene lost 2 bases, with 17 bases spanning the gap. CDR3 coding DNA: TGTGCCAGTACTAAGGACTCCCGAAGAAACACCGGGGAGCTGTTTTTT. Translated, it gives CASTKDSRRNTGELFF.

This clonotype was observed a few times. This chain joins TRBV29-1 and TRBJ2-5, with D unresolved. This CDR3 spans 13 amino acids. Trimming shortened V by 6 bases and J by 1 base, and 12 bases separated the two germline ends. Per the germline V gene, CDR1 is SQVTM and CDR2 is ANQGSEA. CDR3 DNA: TGCAGCGTAGGAACAGTTACCCAAGAGACCCAGTACTTC. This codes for CSVGTVTQETQYF. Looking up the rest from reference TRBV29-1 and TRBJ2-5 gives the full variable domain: SAVISQKPSRDICQRGTSLTIQCQVDSQVTMMFWYRQQPGQSLTLIATANQGSEATYESGFVIDKFPISRPNLTFSTLTVSNMSPEDSSIYLCSVGTVTQETQYFGPGTRLLVL.

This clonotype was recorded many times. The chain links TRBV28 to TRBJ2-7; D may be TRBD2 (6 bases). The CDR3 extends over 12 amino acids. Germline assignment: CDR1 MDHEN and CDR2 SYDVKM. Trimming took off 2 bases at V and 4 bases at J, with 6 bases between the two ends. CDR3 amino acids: CASSLRGYEQYV. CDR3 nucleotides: TGTGCCAGCAGTTTACGGGGGTACGAGCAGTACGTC.

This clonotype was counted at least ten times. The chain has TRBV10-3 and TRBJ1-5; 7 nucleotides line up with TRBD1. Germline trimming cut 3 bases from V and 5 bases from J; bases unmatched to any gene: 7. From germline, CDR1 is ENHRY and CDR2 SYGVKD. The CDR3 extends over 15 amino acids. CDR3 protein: CAISDTNRGHQPQHF. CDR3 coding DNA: TGTGCCATCAGTGATACAAACAGGGGTCATCAGCCCCAGCATTTT.

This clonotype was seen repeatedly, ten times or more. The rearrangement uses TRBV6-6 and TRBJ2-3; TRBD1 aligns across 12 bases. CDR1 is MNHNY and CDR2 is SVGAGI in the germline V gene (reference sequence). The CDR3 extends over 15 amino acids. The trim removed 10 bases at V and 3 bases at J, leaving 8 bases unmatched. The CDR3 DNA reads TGTGCCACTGGGACAGGGGGCAGTTCGACAGATACGCAGTATTTT. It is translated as CATGTGGSSTDTQYF.

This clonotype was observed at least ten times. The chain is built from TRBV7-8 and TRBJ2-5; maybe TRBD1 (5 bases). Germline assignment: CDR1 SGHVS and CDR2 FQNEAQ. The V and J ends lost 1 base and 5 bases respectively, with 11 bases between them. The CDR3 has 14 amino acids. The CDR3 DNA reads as TGTGCCAGCAGCTTAGGGGGCAGGGCGGAGACCCAGTACTTC. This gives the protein CASSLGGRAETQYF.